What follows is one TCR beta chain and its context. In the naive CD8 group, cells lacked CD45RO and were positively selected for CCR7, so terminally differentiated effector memory CD45RA+ cells were left out. This table comes from immunoSEQ multiplex PCR, and its TCRdb copy is limited to in-frame clones, with some not included. Of about 2.1 million clones in the sample, about 94% were seen once. The data originate from a study of shared clonotypes between healthy human individuals. This CDR3 region has 15 residues. The germline V and J ends were trimmed by 3 bases and 9 bases, with 18 bases remaining between them. CDR1 and CDR2 from the germline V gene are MDHEN and SYDVKM.

Material: naive CD8+ T cells from PBMCs. The rearrangement links TRBV28 to TRBJ1-5; D not resolved. The sequence was collected from a young man in good health. Some clones in this sample may be carry-over from other donors' samples. The CDR3 DNA reads TGTGCCAGCAGTTTCCGATGGAGTTCGGACCGGCCCCAGCATTTT. Its protein is CASSFRWSSDRPQHF.